The 21 T cell receptor beta chains below come from one sample, sequenced in a study of blood T cell repertoires in COVID-19. Some clones are missing from TCRdb's copy, which holds only in-frame ones; the method was immunoSEQ multiplex PCR. Here the sample spans 150,000 to 200,000 clones, roughly three quarters being singletons. The sequenced sample was PBMCs or T cells enriched from blood (not recorded which). The receptors come from a woman between 50 and 59 years old with acute COVID-19.

Points on this clone: Other DNA sequences in the sample encode the same CDR3. This chain uses TRBV5-5 with TRBJ1-6; 7 positions agree with TRBD1. V gave up 0 bases and J gave up 4 bases; unmatched junction bases: 4. The germline CDR1 and CDR2 sequences are SGHKS and YYEKEE (reference sequence). The CDR3 is 16 residues long. The CDR3 region has the DNA TGTGCCAGCAGCTTGGGGGGGACAGCGTATAATTCACCCCTCCACTTT. It specifies CASSLGGTAYNSPLHF.

This rearrangement joins TRBV28 to TRBJ2-1, with D perhaps TRBD2 (6 bases). Between the trimmed V and J ends, which lost 5 bases and 0 bases, there was a span of 11 bases. CDR3 length: 15 residues. Germline assignment: CDR1 MDHEN and CDR2 SYDVKM. The CDR3 sequence is CASSRLEISYNEQFF. The CDR3 DNA is TGTGCCAGCAGTAGACTAGAGATCTCCTACAATGAGCAGTTCTTC.

The chain is built from TRBV2 and TRBJ1-1, with D perhaps matching TRBD1 (6 bases). Germline values: CDR1 SNHLY, CDR2 FYNNEI. There are 12 residues in the CDR3. V was shortened by 5 bases and J by 8 bases, with 12 bases between the two germline ends. The chain's CDR3 is CASSPTDREAFF. In DNA, the CDR3 is TGTGCCAGCAGTCCCACTGACAGGGAAGCTTTCTTT. The full variable domain, rest sourced from reference TRBV2 and TRBJ1-1, is EPEVTQTPSHQVTQMGQEVILRCVPISNHLYFYWYRQILGQKVEFLVSFYNNEISEKSEIFDDQFSVERPDGSNFTLKIRSTKLEDSAMYFCASSPTDREAFFGQGTRLTVV.

The CDR3 sequence is CASSLGGGGGGYTF. CDR3 nucleotides: TGTGCCAGCAGCTTAGGAGGCGGAGGAGGGGGCTACACCTTC. The chain links TRBV11-2 to TRBJ1-2; no clear D gene. Trimming stripped 1 base from V and 8 bases from J, with 14 bases between. Per germline, CDR1 SGHAT and CDR2 FQNNGV. The CDR3 is 14 amino acids. Looking up the rest from reference TRBV11-2 and TRBJ1-2 gives the full variable domain: EAGVAQSPRYKIIEKRQSVAFWCNPISGHATLYWYQQILGQGPKLLIQFQNNGVVDDSQLPKDRFSAERLKGVDSTLKIQPAKLEDSAVYLCASSLGGGGGGYTFGSGTRLTVV.

V usage is TRBV24-1 and J usage is TRBJ2-1; 11 positions agree with TRBD2. CDR3 size: 18 residues. Germline CDR1 reads KGHDR; CDR2 reads SFDVKD. V lost 5 bases and J lost 8; bases outside the gene matches: 16. The CDR3 DNA sequence: TGTGCCACCAGTGCCTCCCTAGCGGGGGGCTCCCGGGTCGATGAGCAGTTCTTC. Amino acids: CATSASLAGGSRVDEQFF.

This rearrangement joins TRBV5-6 to TRBJ1-6, with D unresolved. Germline CDR1 SGHDT, CDR2 YYEEEE. This CDR3 spans 15 amino acids. V was pared by 0 bases and J by 6 bases, with 10 bases between. The CDR3 DNA sequence: TGTGCCAGCAGCTTGGGGTTGCTCGGTAATTCACCCCTCCACTTT. It encodes CASSLGLLGNSPLHF.

V gene TRBV4-2 combines with J gene TRBJ1-1, with 7 bases identical to TRBD1. CDR1 is LGHNA and CDR2 is YNFKEQ in the germline V gene. V shed 3 bases, J shed 0 bases, and the junction held 13 bases outside the gene matches. This CDR3 is built from 18 residues. The CDR3 region is CASSQGTVRGIVNTEAFF. For the CDR3, the DNA is TGTGCCAGCAGCCAGGGGACAGTTAGGGGAATCGTGAACACTGAAGCTTTCTTT.

The V call is TRBV28, the J call TRBJ1-1; 9 bases line up with TRBD1. The CDR3 length is 14 residues. Germline V gene lookup returns CDR1 MDHEN and CDR2 SYDVKM. V lost 7 bases to trimming and J lost 11 bases; unmatched junction nucleotides: 14. In nucleotides, the CDR3 is TGTGCCAGCACCGCCGGGACAGGGAGGTTCAGGGCTTTCTTT. Encoded protein: CASTAGTGRFRAFF.

This clone was seen a single time. This chain's CDR3 is CASRMEGLLTGELFF. The CDR3 region has the DNA TGTGCCAGCAGAATGGAGGGACTCCTCACCGGGGAGCTGTTTTTT. The chain recombines TRBV27 with TRBJ2-2, with D perhaps TRBD2 (6 bases). The CDR3 extends over 15 amino acids. The ends were cut back, 6 bases at V and 4 bases at J, with 15 bases in the middle. From germline, CDR1 is MNHEY and CDR2 SMNVEV (reference sequence).

The genes are TRBV5-5 and TRBJ2-7; 9 bases are shared with TRBD1. This CDR3 comprises 16 residues. CDR1 SGHKS and CDR2 YYEKEE come from the germline V gene (reference sequence). With V trimmed by 0 bases and J by 2 bases, 6 bases remained unmatched. This chain's CDR3 is CASSLVLTGGTYEQYV. The CDR3 DNA reads TGTGCCAGCAGCTTGGTGTTGACAGGGGGGACCTACGAGCAGTACGTC.

This CDR3 is CASRGLDRSNEKLFF. The CDR3 nucleotides read TGTGCCAGCCGCGGACTCGACAGGAGTAATGAAAAACTGTTTTTT. The chain has TRBV6-6 and TRBJ1-4, with D maybe TRBD1 (6 bases). Germline V CDR1 and CDR2: MNHNY, SVGAGI (reference sequence). Trimming cost V 8 bases and J 4 bases, with 17 bases left between them. The length of the CDR3 is 15 residues.

The genes are TRBV3-1 (or the pseudogene TRBV3-2) and TRBJ2-3, with 9 positions matching TRBD2. V lost 3 bases to trimming and J lost 6 bases; unmatched junction nucleotides: 13. In germline, CDR1 is LGHDT, CDR2 YNNKEL (reference sequence). The CDR3 length is 17 residues. CDR3 bases: TGTGCCAGCAGCCACAGTCGGGAGCGGGGGGCGAGGGATACGCAGTATTTT. This codes for CASSHSRERGARDTQYF.

V usage is TRBV7-2 and J usage is TRBJ1-1; 8 bases line up with TRBD1. V shed 6 bases, J shed 2 bases, and the junction held 5 bases outside the gene matches. The CDR3 totals 14 residues. CDR1 is SGHTA, CDR2 FQGNSA, per germline. The CDR3 spells CASSRTGGNTEAFF. In DNA form, the CDR3 reads TGTGCCAGCAGTCGAACAGGGGGTAACACTGAAGCTTTCTTT.

This clone was seen more than once but under ten times. J is TRBJ1-2 and V is TRBV28; 7 bases fit TRBD1. CDR1 MDHEN and CDR2 SYDVKM come from the germline V gene. The CDR3 contains 18 residues. Trimming cost V 3 bases and J 8 bases; bases outside gene matches: 21. CDR3 protein: CASSLPTLNYPGGRGYTF. CDR3 sequence (DNA): TGTGCCAGCAGTTTGCCCACCCTAAATTACCCAGGGGGAAGGGGCTACACCTTC.

The J gene is TRBJ1-6, the V gene TRBV28; TRBD1 matches at 9 bases. V lost 8 bases to trimming and J lost 9 bases; unmatched junction nucleotides: 17. Germline values: CDR1 MDHEN, CDR2 SYDVKM. The CDR3 sequence is 17 residues long. The CDR3, as DNA: TGTGCCAGCCTCCTGGGCCCCGGGACAGGGCAACTTTCACCCCTCCACTTT. This codes for CASLLGPGTGQLSPLHF.

This chain joins TRBV5-1 and TRBJ2-1, with D possibly matching TRBD2 (5 bases). V gave up 1 base and J gave up 5 bases, with 10 bases separating them. Germline lookup yields CDR1 SGHRS and CDR2 YFSETQ. This CDR3 contains 14 residues. CDR3 DNA sequence: TGCGCCAGCAGCTTGATTGGACTTGACAATGAGCAGTTCTTC. Protein product: CASSLIGLDNEQFF.

The chain carries TRBV28 and TRBJ1-3; D gene uncertain. Per the germline V gene, CDR1 is MDHEN and CDR2 is SYDVKM. Trimming took 4 bases from V and 4 from J, leaving 14 bases between them. There are 15 residues in the CDR3. The CDR3 DNA sequence: TGTGCCAGCAGTTCGGCCGGGGTGGTCGGAAACACCATATATTTT. Translated: CASSSAGVVGNTIYF.

The rearrangement uses TRBV6-5 and TRBJ1-2; D is possibly TRBD1 (5 bases). Germline lookup yields CDR1 MNHEY and CDR2 SVGAGI. The CDR3 length is 15 residues. V lost 2 bases to trimming and J lost 4 bases, with 14 bases between them. CDR3 in amino acids: CASSYGQGRSYGYTF. CDR3 nucleotides: TGTGCCAGCAGTTACGGGCAGGGCAGGTCCTATGGCTACACCTTC.

V usage is TRBV29-1 and J usage is TRBJ2-2, with a tentative D call TRBD1 (6 bases). The length of the CDR3 is 15 residues. CDR1 SQVTM and CDR2 ANQGSEA come from the germline V gene. V was cut by 7 bases and J by 2 bases, with 17 bases left in between. CDR3 protein: CSAVGQHTNTGELFF. CDR3 nucleotide sequence: TGCAGCGCCGTCGGACAGCACACCAACACCGGGGAGCTGTTTTTT.

The chain links TRBV28 to TRBJ1-1; TRBD1 aligns across 7 bases. Germline V gene data show CDR1 as MDHEN and CDR2 as SYDVKM. The CDR3 totals 14 residues. Losses at the gene ends were 7 bases for V and 10 bases for J; bases not matched to a gene: 15. CDR3 region: CASTGGQGVHVAFF. The CDR3 region has the DNA TGTGCCAGCACCGGCGGTCAGGGGGTTCATGTAGCTTTCTTT.

The V gene is TRBV28, the J gene TRBJ1-1, with D maybe TRBD1 (5 bases). The CDR3 is 17 residues long. Germline assignment: CDR1 MDHEN and CDR2 SYDVKM. Trimming took 8 bases from V and 1 from J, leaving 23 bases between them. CDR3 nucleotide sequence: TGTGCCAGCGCCGGTGCGGGGGAACGAGGTAGGAACACTGAAGCTTTCTTT. Encoded protein: CASAGAGERGRNTEAFF.